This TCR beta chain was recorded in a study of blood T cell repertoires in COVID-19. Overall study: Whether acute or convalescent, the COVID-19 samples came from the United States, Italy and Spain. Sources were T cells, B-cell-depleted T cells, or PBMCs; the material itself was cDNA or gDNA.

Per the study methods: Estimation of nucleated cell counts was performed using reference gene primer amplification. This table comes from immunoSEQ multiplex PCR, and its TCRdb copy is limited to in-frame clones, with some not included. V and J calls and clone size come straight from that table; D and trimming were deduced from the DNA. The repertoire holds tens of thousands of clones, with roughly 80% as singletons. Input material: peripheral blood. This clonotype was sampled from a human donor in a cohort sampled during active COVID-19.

This chain's CDR3 is CAWREGQEAFF. In DNA form, the CDR3 reads TGTGCCTGGAGAGAAGGACAGGAAGCTTTCTTT. This chain uses TRBV30 with TRBJ1-1, with D perhaps TRBD1 (6 bases). The CDR3 spans 11 residues. Germline loops: CDR1 GTSNPN, CDR2 SVGIG (reference sequence). V shed 3 bases and J shed 8 bases, with 10 bases lying between them.